The 6 T cell receptor beta chains listed next were all sequenced from one sample in a study of T cell repertoires in cytomegalovirus infection. TCRdb fed the reads into MiXCR, producing one record per CDR3 protein. The table shows 150,000 to 200,000 distinct CDR3 sequences, with about 15% occurring only once. Sequencing was performed on PBMCs. The receptors stem from a human donor in good health (CMV status not recorded). Some clones in this sample may be carry-over from other donors' samples.

This clonotype was seen at least ten times. The chain recombines TRBV7-2 with TRBJ2-7, with D hard to call. Germline CDR1 and CDR2: SGHTA and FQGNSA. The CDR3 covers 15 residues. Deletions cut 0 bases from V and 0 bases from J, with 9 bases between. The CDR3 reads CASSLAGESSYEQYF. The CDR3 coding sequence is TGTGCCAGCAGCTTAGCCGGCGAGAGCTCCTACGAGCAGTACTTC. Looking up the rest from reference TRBV7-2 and TRBJ2-7 gives the full variable domain: GAGVSQSPSNKVTEKGKDVELRCDPISGHTALYWYRQSLGQGLEFLIYFQGNSAPDKSGLPSDRFSAERTGGSVSTLTIQRTQQEDSAVYLCASSLAGESSYEQYFGPGTRLTVT.

Ten or more counts support this clonotype. V is TRBV7-9 and J is TRBJ2-7; D call uncertain. With 5 bases removed from V and 6 bases from J, the gap between germline ends came to 11 bases. The CDR3 sequence is 12 residues long. Germline CDR1 SEHNR, CDR2 FQNEAQ (reference sequence). CDR3 DNA: TGTGCCAGCAGCGCAAGTCAGTTCGAGCAGTACTTC. Its protein product is CASSASQFEQYF.

This clonotype was seen many times. The rearrangement links TRBV5-4 to TRBJ2-6; D could derive from TRBD1 or TRBD2 (5 bases each). Trimming took 0 bases from V and 4 from J, leaving 14 bases between them. Per the germline V gene, CDR1 is SGHNT and CDR2 is YYREEE (reference sequence). This CDR3 is built from 17 residues. CDR3 DNA: TGTGCCAGCAGCTTGGGGGACCCCGCTCGGGGGGCCAACGTCCTGACTTTC. This codes for CASSLGDPARGANVLTF.

This clonotype was found a few times. The V call is TRBV29-1, the J call TRBJ2-1; 9 nucleotides agree with TRBD2. Per the germline V gene, CDR1 is SQVTM and CDR2 is ANQGSEA. The V gene end was trimmed by 4 bases and the J gene end by 3 bases; junction bases not matched to a gene: 4. CDR3 length: 14 residues. The CDR3 DNA follows: TGCAGCGTTGGGCAGCGGGAGGACTACAATGAGCAGTTCTTC. As protein: CSVGQREDYNEQFF.

This clonotype was detected many times. J is TRBJ1-2 and V is TRBV7-3, with TRBD1 as a possible D gene (5 bases). This CDR3 is 15 amino acids long. Trimming shortened V by 0 bases and J by 2 bases, and 10 bases separated the two germline ends. Germline loops: CDR1 SGHTA, CDR2 FQGTGA. CDR3 sequence: CASSLTGRTNYGYTF. The CDR3 region has the DNA TGTGCCAGCAGCTTAACGGGACGGACGAACTATGGCTACACCTTC.

The sample holds a few counts of this clonotype. Its ends do not fully match the called genes, so a read error is possible. The J gene is TRBJ2-5, the V gene TRBV7-9, with D possibly TRBD2 on 5 matching bases. The CDR3 covers 11 residues. Germline lookup yields CDR1 SEHNR and CDR2 FQNEAQ (reference sequence). CDR3 sequence: CASSSGISSHF. CDR3 sequence (DNA): TGTGCCAGCAGCTCCGGGATCTCCTCGCACTTC. Supplemented by reference TRBV7-9 and TRBJ2-5, the full variable domain reads DTGVSQNPRHKITKRGQNVTFRCDPISEHNRLYWYRQTLGQGPEFLTYFQNEAQLEKSRLLSDRFSAERPKGSFSTLEIQRTEQGDSAMYLCASSSGISSHFGPGTRLLVL.